A single TCR beta chain is shown here with its context. Its antigen is not identified. Germline V gene sequence: CDR1 DFQATT, CDR2 SNEGSKA (reference sequence). Trimming removed 8 bases at V and 1 base at J, with 11 bases between. CDR3 size: 12 residues. The data were obtained in a study of identical twins. The authors used template switching to add a universal primer site and gave cDNA unique molecular identifiers. One entry per CDR3 protein results from TCRdb running MiXCR on the 5' RACE reads. The table shows about 530,000 distinct CDR3 sequences, with 20% to 25% occurring only once. Study results and limitations: Memory repertoires showed no such pattern, whereas abundant cord blood beta clonotypes carried fewer insertions.

All donors were healthy, and all were Caucasian. A further study also used this sample, focusing on yellow fever vaccine responses in identical twins.

This clonotype originated in a woman aged 18-35 years in good health. The chain joins TRBV20-1 to TRBJ2-5; D is perhaps TRBD1 or TRBD2 (6 bases each). The source material was CD4+ T cells sorted from blood. The CDR3 region is CSTEGGQETQYF. CDR3 bases: TGCAGTACAGAGGGGGGCCAAGAGACCCAGTACTTC.